The source of this T cell receptor (beta chain) is a study of blood T cell repertoires in COVID-19. About the research overall: Donors in the United States, Italy and Spain gave samples during acute or convalescent COVID-19. From T cells, B-cell-depleted T cells, or PBMCs came the material, which was cDNA or gDNA.

V was cut by 4 bases and J by 6 bases, with 20 bases left in between. The V gene's germline CDR1 is MGHDK and CDR2 SYGVNS. The CDR3 has 16 residues. Per the authors' pipeline: Nucleated cell counts were estimated from reference gene primer amplification. The data were produced by immunoSEQ multiplex PCR, yet TCRdb's version contains in-frame clones alone and is incomplete. V and J calls plus clone size are reproduced from that table; the DNA served to infer D and trimming. The sample consists of approximately 24,000 clones, roughly nine tenths of them appearing once. Sequenced material: peripheral blood. The V and J genes are TRBV25-1 and TRBJ2-3; possible D gene TRBD2, 7 bases. This sequence was found in a human donor in a cohort sampled during active COVID-19. The CDR3, as DNA: TGTGCCAGCAGTGCCCCCGGGAGAGGGGGGGCCGATACGCAGTATTTT. Protein: CASSAPGRGGADTQYF.